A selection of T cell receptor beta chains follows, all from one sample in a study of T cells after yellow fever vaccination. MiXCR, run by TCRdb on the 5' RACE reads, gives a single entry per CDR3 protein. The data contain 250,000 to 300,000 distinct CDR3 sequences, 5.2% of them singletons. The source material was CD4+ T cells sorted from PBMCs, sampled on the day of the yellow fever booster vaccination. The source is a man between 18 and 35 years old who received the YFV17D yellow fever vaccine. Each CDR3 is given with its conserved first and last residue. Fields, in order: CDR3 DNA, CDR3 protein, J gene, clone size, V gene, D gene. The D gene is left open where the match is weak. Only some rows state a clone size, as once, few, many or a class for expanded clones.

cdr3_nt: TGCGCCAGCAGCTTGGAGGGGGTTTGGGTCCACACCCCCTATGGCTACACCTTC; cdr3_aa: CASSLEGVWVHTPYGYTF; j_call: TRBJ1-2; clone_size: .; v_call: TRBV5-1; d_call: .
cdr3_nt: TGTGCCAGCTCACCAGGCGATCAGCCCCAGCATTTT; cdr3_aa: CASSPGDQPQHF; j_call: TRBJ1-5; clone_size: few; v_call: TRBV18; d_call: .
cdr3_nt: TGCGCCAGCAGCGTTGACAGGGCAACTAATGAAAAACTGTTTTTT; cdr3_aa: CASSVDRATNEKLFF; j_call: TRBJ1-4; clone_size: many; v_call: TRBV5-1; d_call: TRBD1
cdr3_nt: TGTGCCAGCAGCTCTAGCGGGCCGTCGATGGAGACCCAGTACTTC; cdr3_aa: CASSSSGPSMETQYF; j_call: TRBJ2-5; clone_size: .; v_call: TRBV5-4; d_call: TRBD2
cdr3_nt: TGTGCCAGCAGCCACGCCGGGCCCAGCAATCAGCCCCAGCATTTT; cdr3_aa: CASSHAGPSNQPQHF; j_call: TRBJ1-5; clone_size: few; v_call: TRBV28; d_call: .
cdr3_nt: TGCGCCAGCAAGTCTATCCGGGAGGGGACCCAGTACTTC; cdr3_aa: CASKSIREGTQYF; j_call: TRBJ2-5; clone_size: few; v_call: TRBV4-1; d_call: TRBD2
cdr3_nt: TGTGCCAGCAGCACCCTCCCAAGCTCCTACAATGAGCAGTTCTTC; cdr3_aa: CASSTLPSSYNEQFF; j_call: TRBJ2-1; clone_size: .; v_call: TRBV9; d_call: .
cdr3_nt: TGTGCCAGCAGCCGGATTAGCGGGGTTGATACCGGGGAGCTGTTTTTT; cdr3_aa: CASSRISGVDTGELFF; j_call: TRBJ2-2; clone_size: few; v_call: TRBV3-1; d_call: TRBD2
cdr3_nt: TGTGCCAGCAGTGGACCTGGGGGGGATAATCAGCCCCAGCATTTT; cdr3_aa: CASSGPGGDNQPQHF; j_call: TRBJ1-5; clone_size: .; v_call: TRBV25-1; d_call: .
cdr3_nt: TGCGCCAGCGTATACGACCAGGGGGCGGAAGCTTTCTTT; cdr3_aa: CASVYDQGAEAFF; j_call: TRBJ1-1; clone_size: many; v_call: TRBV5-1; d_call: TRBD1
cdr3_nt: TGCAGTGCTAGAGTCCCCACGACAACTAATGAAAAACTGTTTTTT; cdr3_aa: CSARVPTTTNEKLFF; j_call: TRBJ1-4; clone_size: .; v_call: TRBV20-1; d_call: .
cdr3_nt: TGCAGCGTTGCTGAGGTGAATCAGCCCCAGCATTTT; cdr3_aa: CSVAEVNQPQHF; j_call: TRBJ1-5; clone_size: .; v_call: TRBV29-1; d_call: .
cdr3_nt: TGTGCCAGCTCACCACTTATCACTCCCAATGAAAAACTGTTTTTT; cdr3_aa: CASSPLITPNEKLFF; j_call: TRBJ1-4; clone_size: few; v_call: TRBV18; d_call: .